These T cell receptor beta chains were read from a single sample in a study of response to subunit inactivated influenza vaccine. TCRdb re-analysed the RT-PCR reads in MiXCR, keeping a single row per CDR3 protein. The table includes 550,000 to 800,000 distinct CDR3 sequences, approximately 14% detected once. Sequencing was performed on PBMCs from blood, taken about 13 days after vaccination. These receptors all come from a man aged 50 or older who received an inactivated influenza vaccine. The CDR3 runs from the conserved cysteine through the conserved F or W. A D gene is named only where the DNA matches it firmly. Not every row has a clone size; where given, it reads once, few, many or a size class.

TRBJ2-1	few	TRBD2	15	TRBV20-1	CSAREGTSGNNEQFF	TGCAGTGCTAGAGAGGGGACTAGCGGAAACAATGAGCAGTTCTTC
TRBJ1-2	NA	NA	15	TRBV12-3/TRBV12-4	CASSLRSGLSIGYTF	TGTGCCAGCAGCCTGCGATCAGGGTTATCGATTGGCTACACCTTC
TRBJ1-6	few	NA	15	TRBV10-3	CAISWGADRNSPLHF	TGTGCCATCAGTTGGGGGGCAGACAGGAATTCACCCCTCCACTTT
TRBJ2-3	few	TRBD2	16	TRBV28	CASSFFRREGRDTQYF	TGTGCCAGCAGTTTTTTCCGGCGGGAGGGCCGAGATACGCAGTATTTT
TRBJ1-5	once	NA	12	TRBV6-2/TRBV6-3	CASSTQDRPQHF	TGTGCCAGCAGTACGCAAGATCGGCCCCAGCATTTT
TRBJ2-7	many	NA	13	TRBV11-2	CASSLVEGYEQYF	TGTGCCAGCAGCTTAGTGGAGGGCTACGAGCAGTACTTC
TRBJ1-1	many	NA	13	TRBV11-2	CASSLVGATEAFF	TGTGCCAGCAGCTTAGTCGGGGCCACTGAAGCTTTCTTT
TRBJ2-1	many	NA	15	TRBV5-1	CASSPLGRDYNEQFF	TGCGCCAGCAGCCCCCTGGGTAGGGATTACAATGAGCAGTTCTTC
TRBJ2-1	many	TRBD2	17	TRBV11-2	CASSLVVLAGGLNEQFF	TGTGCCAGCAGCTTAGTGGTACTAGCGGGAGGATTAAATGAGCAGTTCTTC
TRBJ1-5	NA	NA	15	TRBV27	CASSLFPTGNQPQHF	TGTGCCAGCAGTTTATTCCCCACAGGGAATCAGCCCCAGCATTTT
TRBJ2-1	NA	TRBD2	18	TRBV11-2	CASSTPGTSGRVYNEQFF	TGTGCCAGCAGCACGCCCGGGACTAGCGGGAGGGTCTACAATGAGCAGTTCTTC
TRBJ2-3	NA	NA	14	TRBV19	CASSMGVGTGTQYF	TGTGCCAGTAGTATGGGGGTCGGCACCGGTACGCAGTATTTT
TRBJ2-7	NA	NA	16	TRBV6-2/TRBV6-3	CASSYLESSRPNEQYF	TGTGCCAGCAGTTACCTCGAGTCCAGTCGGCCCAACGAGCAGTACTTC
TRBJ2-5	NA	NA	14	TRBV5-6	CASSLQNPRGTQYF	TGTGCCAGCAGCTTACAGAATCCAAGAGGGACCCAGTACTTC
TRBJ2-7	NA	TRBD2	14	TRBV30	CASPRGAGGSEQYF	TGTGCCTCCCCGCGGGGGGCAGGAGGTTCCGAGCAGTACTTC
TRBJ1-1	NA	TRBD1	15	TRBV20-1	CSAGKQGALNTEAFF	TGCAGTGCTGGAAAACAGGGGGCCTTGAACACTGAAGCTTTCTTT
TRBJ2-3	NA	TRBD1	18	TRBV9	CASSRTADRGLLRDTQYF	TGTGCCAGCAGCCGGACGGCGGACAGGGGCCTTCTAAGGGATACGCAGTATTTT
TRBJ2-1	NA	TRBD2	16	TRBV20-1	CSARDGTIRFGSEQFF	TGCAGTGCTAGAGATGGGACTATTAGATTCGGCAGTGAGCAGTTCTTC
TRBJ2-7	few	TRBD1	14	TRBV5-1	CASSLDGTGGPQYF	TGCGCCAGCAGCTTGGACGGGACAGGGGGCCCGCAGTACTTC
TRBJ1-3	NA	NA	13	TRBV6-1	CASSRTSGNTIYF	TGTGCCAGCAGCAGGACATCCGGAAACACCATATATTTT
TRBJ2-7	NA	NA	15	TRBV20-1	CSASGDVFSSYEQYF	TGCAGTGCTAGCGGGGACGTATTTAGCTCCTACGAGCAGTACTTC
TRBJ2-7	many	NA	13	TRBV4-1	CASSHQGPYEQYF	TGCGCCAGCAGCCATCAGGGACCCTACGAGCAGTACTTC
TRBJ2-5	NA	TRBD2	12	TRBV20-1	CSVRGGAETQYF	TGCAGTGTCCGCGGGGGAGCAGAGACCCAGTACTTC
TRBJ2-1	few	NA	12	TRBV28	CASSFIGTEQFF	TGTGCCAGCAGTTTTATTGGGACTGAGCAGTTCTTC
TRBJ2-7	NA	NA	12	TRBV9	CASSVAFDEQYF	TGTGCCAGCAGCGTAGCTTTCGACGAGCAGTACTTC
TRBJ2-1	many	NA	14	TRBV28	CASSLWDSYNEQFF	TGTGCCAGCAGTTTATGGGACAGCTACAATGAGCAGTTCTTC
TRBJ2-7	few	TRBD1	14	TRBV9	CASSPGTAPWEQYF	TGTGCCAGCAGTCCCGGGACAGCCCCCTGGGAGCAGTACTTC
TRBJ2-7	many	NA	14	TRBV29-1	CSVDGQKNGYEQYF	TGCAGCGTTGATGGACAGAAGAACGGCTACGAGCAGTACTTC